The 26 T cell receptor beta chains below all came from one sample that was sequenced in a study of T cells in localized non-small cell lung cancer. Clones were read by immunoSEQ multiplex PCR, and TCRdb kept only the in-frame ones, dropping some. In the table there are about 21,000 clones, about 88% of which are singletons. The sequencing used PBMCs, collected before any cancer treatment. These receptors all stem from a man aged 40-75 years with stage II squamous cell lung carcinoma.

J is TRBJ2-7 and V is TRBV28; 9 nucleotides match TRBD1. Germline V gene sequence: CDR1 MDHEN, CDR2 SYDVKM. This CDR3 spans 16 amino acids. Unmatched junction bases numbered 8, after V lost 2 bases and J lost 3 bases. CDR3 bases: TGTGCCAGCAGTTTAATGTGGACAGGGGATCACTACGAGCAGTACTTC. It encodes CASSLMWTGDHYEQYF. Looking up the rest from reference TRBV28 and TRBJ2-7 gives the full variable domain: DVKVTQSSRYLVKRTGEKVFLECVQDMDHENMFWYRQDPGLGLRLIYFSYDVKMKEKGDIPEGYSVSREKKERFSLILESASTNQTSMYLCASSLMWTGDHYEQYFGPGTRLTVT.

The genes are TRBV7-9 and TRBJ2-7; TRBD1 might be the D (6 bases). Germline CDR1 reads SEHNR; CDR2 reads FQNEAQ (reference sequence). Trimming left V 3 bases short and J 2 bases short, with 11 bases between. This CDR3 has 14 residues. The CDR3 bases are TGTGCCAGCAGCTTTGCCGGGACACCCTACGAGCAGTACTTC. It is translated as CASSFAGTPYEQYF.

V gene TRBV6-4 combines with J gene TRBJ1-1, with 10 bases matching TRBD1. The junction had 5 bases not matched to a gene; V was cut back by 5 bases and J by 5 bases. The CDR3 length is 14 residues. Germline CDR1 reads MRHNA; CDR2 reads SNTAGT. CDR3 bases: TGTGCCAGCAGTCCGACAGGGGGCGGTACTGAAGCTTTCTTT. Protein: CASSPTGGGTEAFF.

The chain recombines TRBV28 with TRBJ2-2; TRBD2 matches 9 bases. Looked up from germline, CDR1 is MDHEN and CDR2 is SYDVKM. The CDR3 has 15 residues. Trimming at V came to 5 bases and at J to 1 base, leaving 2 bases not matched to a gene. CDR3 sequence (DNA): TGTGCCAGCAGTGTGACTAGCGGGAACACCGGGGAGCTGTTTTTT. Translating it yields CASSVTSGNTGELFF.

The chain has TRBV5-1 and TRBJ1-2, with TRBD1 matching over 9 bases. J lost 13 bases, V lost 0 bases, and 7 bases had no gene match. This CDR3 is built from 13 residues. Germline values: CDR1 SGHRS, CDR2 YFSETQ. The CDR3 spells CASSLALQGAGTF. The CDR3 nucleotides read TGCGCCAGCAGCTTGGCCTTACAGGGGGCAGGCACCTTC.

This clone was detected only once. The J gene is TRBJ2-3, the V gene TRBV5-1; D is unresolved. Trimming took off 0 bases at V and 4 bases at J, with 0 bases between the two ends. The CDR3 is made up of 11 amino acids. CDR1 is SGHRS, CDR2 YFSETQ, per germline. The CDR3 reads CASSLADTQYF. DNA for the CDR3: TGCGCCAGCAGCTTGGCAGATACGCAGTATTTT. Full variable domain (rest looked up from reference TRBV5-1 and TRBJ2-3): KAGVTQTPRYLIKTRGQQVTLSCSPISGHRSVSWYQQTPGQGLQFLFEYFSETQRNKGNFPGRFSGRQFSNSRSEMNVSTLELGDSALYLCASSLADTQYFGPGTRLTVL.

The V call is TRBV15, the J call TRBJ1-5, with TRBD1 as a possible D gene (5 bases). The V gene's germline CDR1 is LNHNV and CDR2 YYDKDF (reference sequence). CDR3 length: 16 residues. Trimming removed 0 bases from V and 4 bases from J, with 13 bases in between. The CDR3 nucleotides are TGTGCCACCAGCAGAGATTTGGACGGGGGAAATCAGCCCCAGCATTTT. It translates to CATSRDLDGGNQPQHF. The complete variable domain, with remaining parts taken from reference TRBV15 and TRBJ1-5, reads DAMVIQNPRYQVTQFGKPVTLSCSQTLNHNVMYWYQQKSSQAPKLLFHYYDKDFNNEADTPDNFQSRRPNTSFCFLDIRSPGLGDTAMYLCATSRDLDGGNQPQHFGDGTRLSIL.

The chain recombines TRBV7-2 with TRBJ2-5, with TRBD2 identical over 12 bases. The CDR3 runs to 17 residues. After removal of 1 base from V and 9 bases from J, the junction contained 12 bases not matched to a gene. Germline assignment: CDR1 SGHTA and CDR2 FQGNSA. The CDR3 sequence is CASSLGQGLAGPLAQYF. In DNA form, the CDR3 reads TGTGCCAGCAGCTTAGGGCAGGGACTAGCGGGTCCTTTGGCCCAGTACTTC.

The chain has TRBV27 and TRBJ1-4; weak D call: TRBD1 (5 bases). Germline V lookup: CDR1 MNHEY, CDR2 SMNVEV (reference sequence). V was trimmed by 6 bases and J by 0 bases, leaving 11 bases between them. The CDR3 spans 15 residues. CDR3 sequence reads: CASRQATATNEKLFF. The CDR3 DNA sequence: TGTGCCAGCAGACAGGCCACCGCAACTAATGAAAAACTGTTTTTT.

CDR3 DNA sequence: TGTGCCAGCAGCTTACTTCAACAGGGGGATGGCTACACCTTC. This gives the protein CASSLLQQGDGYTF. The rearrangement joins TRBV7-2 to TRBJ1-2; TRBD1 aligns across 8 bases. J gave up 6 bases and V 2 bases, and 5 bases lay outside the gene matches. The CDR3 totals 14 residues. Looked up from germline, CDR1 is SGHTA and CDR2 is FQGNSA. The variable domain in full, with the rest retrieved from reference TRBV7-2 and TRBJ1-2, is GAGVSQSPSNKVTEKGKDVELRCDPISGHTALYWYRQSLGQGLEFLIYFQGNSAPDKSGLPSDRFSAERTGGSVSTLTIQRTQQEDSAVYLCASSLLQQGDGYTFGSGTRLTVV.

This chain uses TRBV7-8 with TRBJ2-5; 11 nucleotides line up with TRBD2. The CDR3 totals 17 residues. The ends lost 1 base at V and 2 bases at J; junction bases unmatched: 6. Germline CDR1 reads SGHVS; CDR2 reads FQNEAQ. The CDR3, as DNA: TGTGCCAGCAGCTTAGATCTAGCGGGGGGCCTACAAGAGACCCAGTACTTC. Translating gives CASSLDLAGGLQETQYF.

J is TRBJ2-1 and V is TRBV19, with 10 bases matching TRBD2. Germline CDR1 LNHDA, CDR2 SQIVND (reference sequence). The CDR3 runs 17 residues. V gave up 1 base and J gave up 3 bases; unmatched junction bases: 6. The CDR3 region is CASSIVWLAGDYNEQFF. The CDR3 nucleotides are TGTGCCAGTAGTATAGTATGGCTAGCGGGGGACTACAATGAGCAGTTCTTC.

In this sample, this clone is medium-sized. The V call is TRBV27, the J call TRBJ2-7, with D unclear. V was pared by 8 bases and J by 2 bases, with 10 bases between. The CDR3 extends over 12 amino acids. From germline, CDR1 is MNHEY and CDR2 SMNVEV (reference sequence). The CDR3 DNA is TGTGCCAGCTCTGGGTCTCCCTACGAGCAGTACTTC. It codes for CASSGSPYEQYF.

The chain joins TRBV9 to TRBJ1-1, with D perhaps TRBD1 (6 bases). The CDR3 is made up of 16 amino acids. With 3 bases removed from V and 0 bases from J, the gap between germline ends came to 15 bases. Germline lookup yields CDR1 SGDLS and CDR2 YYNGEE. CDR3 sequence reads: CASSDGQLGLNTEAFF. The CDR3 coding sequence is TGTGCCAGCAGCGACGGACAGCTAGGCCTGAACACTGAAGCTTTCTTT. Together with reference TRBV9 and TRBJ1-1, the CDR3 gives the full variable domain: DSGVTQTPKHLITATGQRVTLRCSPRSGDLSVYWYQQSLDQGLQFLIQYYNGEERAKGNILERFSAQQFPDLHSELNLSSLELGDSALYFCASSDGQLGLNTEAFFGQGTRLTVV.

This clone was counted a single time. V usage is TRBV2 and J usage is TRBJ2-2; 14 bases line up with TRBD2. There are 17 residues in the CDR3. CDR1 SNHLY and CDR2 FYNNEI come from the germline V gene. The trim removed 5 bases at V and 6 bases at J, leaving 8 bases unmatched. CDR3 in DNA: TGTGCCAGCAGTCGACTAGCGGGAGGGCCAATTTCCGGGGAGCTGTTTTTT. As protein: CASSRLAGGPISGELFF.

The chain links TRBV7-9 to TRBJ2-1; 9 bases match TRBD2. Germline CDR1 is SEHNR and CDR2 is FQNEAQ (reference sequence). The CDR3 has 16 amino acids. After removal of 2 bases from V and 2 bases from J, the junction contained 4 bases not matched to a gene. CDR3 sequence reads: CASSLLRGGAYNEQFF. DNA of the CDR3: TGTGCCAGCAGCTTATTGCGGGGGGGTGCCTACAATGAGCAGTTCTTC.

The CDR3 DNA is TGTGCCAGCAGTTACAGGGGGAACTATGGCTACACCTTC. Translating gives CASSYRGNYGYTF. This chain links TRBV28 with TRBJ1-2; the match to TRBD1 covers 8 bases. This CDR3 has 13 residues. J gave up 2 bases and V 4 bases, and 0 bases lay outside the gene matches. Germline CDR1 reads MDHEN; CDR2 reads SYDVKM.

The chain joins TRBV7-2 to TRBJ2-2; 10 nucleotides align to TRBD2. V shed 5 bases, J shed 4 bases, and the junction held 7 bases outside the gene matches. The CDR3 covers 16 residues. CDR1 SGHTA and CDR2 FQGNSA come from the germline V gene. The CDR3 DNA follows: TGTGCCAGCAGCCCCGGGGCTAGCGGGGGCACCGGGGAGCTGTTTTTT. Translating gives CASSPGASGGTGELFF.

This clone was observed once. The genes are TRBV5-7 and TRBJ1-2; D gene ambiguous. TRBV5-7 is annotated as an ORF whose role is uncertain. V was cut by 4 bases and J by 3 bases, with 16 bases left in between. The CDR3 runs 15 residues. The CDR3 is CASSGRSSRDYGYTF. CDR3 sequence (DNA): TGTGCCAGCAGCGGCAGGTCCTCAAGGGACTATGGCTACACCTTC.

The chain has TRBV5-4 and TRBJ2-3; 15 bases map to TRBD2. The V and J ends lost 2 bases and 2 bases, in that order; junction bases with no gene match: 3. Germline CDR1 reads SGHNT; CDR2 reads YYREEE (reference sequence). The CDR3 has 17 residues. The CDR3 coding sequence is TGTGCCAGCAGCTTCGGGACTAGCGGGGGGATCACAGATACGCAGTATTTT. It codes for CASSFGTSGGITDTQYF.

This chain links TRBV6-6 with TRBJ2-2; 8 bases map to TRBD2. The CDR3 extends over 14 amino acids. V trimming: 6 bases; J trimming: 3 bases; junction bases outside the gene matches: 3. The germline V gene has CDR1 MNHNY and CDR2 SVGAGI (reference sequence). CDR3 nucleotides: TGTGCCAGCAGAAGCGGGAGAGACACCGGGGAGCTGTTTTTT. Encoded protein: CASRSGRDTGELFF.

The rearrangement joins TRBV11-2 to TRBJ2-5; D unclear. The CDR3 contains 15 residues. The V end was cut by 0 bases, the J end by 1 base, with 9 bases between. The germline V gene has CDR1 SGHAT and CDR2 FQNNGV. The CDR3 nucleotides are TGTGCCAGCAGCTTAGAGTTTCAGAGCCAAGAGACCCAGTACTTC. Its protein product is CASSLEFQSQETQYF.

The V call is TRBV7-9, the J call TRBJ2-7; possible D gene TRBD1, 5 bases. Trimming removed 6 bases at V and 1 base at J, with 10 bases between. The CDR3 has 13 amino acids. In germline, CDR1 is SEHNR, CDR2 FQNEAQ (reference sequence). CDR3 protein: CASSPDMSYEQYF. In nucleotides, the CDR3 is TGTGCCAGCAGTCCGGACATGTCCTACGAGCAGTACTTC. Full variable domain (remainder filled in from reference TRBV7-9 and TRBJ2-7): DTGVSQNPRHKITKRGQNVTFRCDPISEHNRLYWYRQTLGQGPEFLTYFQNEAQLEKSRLLSDRFSAERPKGSFSTLEIQRTEQGDSAMYLCASSPDMSYEQYFGPGTRLTVT.

The rearrangement uses TRBV7-2 and TRBJ1-3; no clear D gene. CDR1 is SGHTA and CDR2 is FQGNSA in the germline V gene. The V gene lost 1 base and the J gene lost 0 bases, with 13 bases spanning the gap. The CDR3 covers 17 residues. The CDR3 coding sequence is TGTGCCAGCAGCTTAGGGACGGCCACAATCTCTGGAAACACCATATATTTT. Its protein is CASSLGTATISGNTIYF.

This clone was counted once. This chain uses TRBV2 with TRBJ2-2, with TRBD2 identical over 10 bases. CDR3 length: 17 amino acids. The junction had 9 bases not matched to a gene; V was cut back by 3 bases and J by 5 bases. Germline lookup yields CDR1 SNHLY and CDR2 FYNNEI. The CDR3 DNA reads as TGTGCCAGCAGTGAGCCAGCGGGAGGGCCTTGGACCGGGGAGCTGTTTTTT. It yields the protein CASSEPAGGPWTGELFF.

The V call is TRBV5-5, the J call TRBJ1-1; D is uncertain. Germline values: CDR1 SGHKS, CDR2 YYEKEE (reference sequence). Trimming pared 2 bases from V and 5 bases from J, leaving 16 bases between. The CDR3 runs to 15 residues. CDR3 coding DNA: TGTGCCAGCAGCTTCCGGACCCAATACGGGACTGAAGCTTTCTTT. Its translation is CASSFRTQYGTEAFF.